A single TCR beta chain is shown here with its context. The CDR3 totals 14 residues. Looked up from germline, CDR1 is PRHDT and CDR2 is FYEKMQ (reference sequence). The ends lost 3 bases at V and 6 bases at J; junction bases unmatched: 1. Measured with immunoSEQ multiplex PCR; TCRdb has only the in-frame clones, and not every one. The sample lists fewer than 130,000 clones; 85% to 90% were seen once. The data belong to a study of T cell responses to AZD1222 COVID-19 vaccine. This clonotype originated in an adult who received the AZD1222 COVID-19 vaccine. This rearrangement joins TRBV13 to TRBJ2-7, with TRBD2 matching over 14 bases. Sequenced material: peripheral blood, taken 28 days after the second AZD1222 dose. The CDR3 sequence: CASSLTSGRAEQYF. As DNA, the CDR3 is TGTGCCAGCAGCTTGACTAGCGGGAGGGCCGAGCAGTACTTC.